This T cell receptor beta chain is drawn from a study of blood T cell repertoires in COVID-19. On the study more broadly: COVID-19 samples, acute and convalescent, were from the United States, Italy and Spain. PBMCs, B-cell-depleted T cells, or T cells were the source of the cDNA or gDNA that made up the material.

The authors' processing: Reference gene primer amplification gave estimated nucleated cell counts. Here immunoSEQ multiplex PCR was the method, and the copy in TCRdb shows in-frame clones only, minus some. The V and J calls and clone size were taken over from that table, and D and trimming were inferred from the DNA. Found here are about 170,000 clones, 84% of them singletons; the top ten hold approximately 2.6%. Seattle's cohort entered during active infection and was followed longitudinally. CDR3 length: 16 amino acids. Germline CDR1 reads LGHNA; CDR2 reads YNFKEQ. Trimming cost V 0 bases and J 7 bases; bases outside gene matches: 7.

Sequenced material: peripheral blood. This rearrangement joins TRBV4-2 to TRBJ1-5, with TRBD1 identical over 9 bases. This receptor was identified in a woman of 80 years or more with COVID-19, enrolled during active disease. Here the CDR3 DNA reads TGTGCCAGCAGCCAAGATCGGGGACAGGGTAGACAGCCCCAGCATTTT. Translation: CASSQDRGQGRQPQHF.